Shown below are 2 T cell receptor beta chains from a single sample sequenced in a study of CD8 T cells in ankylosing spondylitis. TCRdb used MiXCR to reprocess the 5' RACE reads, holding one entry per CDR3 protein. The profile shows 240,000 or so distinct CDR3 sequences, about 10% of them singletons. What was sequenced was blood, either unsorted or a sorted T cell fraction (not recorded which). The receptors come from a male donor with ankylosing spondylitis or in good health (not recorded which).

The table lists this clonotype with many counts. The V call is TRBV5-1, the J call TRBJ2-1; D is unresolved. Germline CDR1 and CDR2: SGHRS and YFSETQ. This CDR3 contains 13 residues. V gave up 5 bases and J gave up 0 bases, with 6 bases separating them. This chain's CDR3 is CASRVSSYNEQFF. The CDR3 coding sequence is TGCGCCAGCAGGGTGAGCTCCTACAATGAGCAGTTCTTC. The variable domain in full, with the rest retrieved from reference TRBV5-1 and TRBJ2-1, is KAGVTQTPRYLIKTRGQQVTLSCSPISGHRSVSWYQQTPGQGLQFLFEYFSETQRNKGNFPGRFSGRQFSNSRSEMNVSTLELGDSALYLCASRVSSYNEQFFGPGTRLTVL.

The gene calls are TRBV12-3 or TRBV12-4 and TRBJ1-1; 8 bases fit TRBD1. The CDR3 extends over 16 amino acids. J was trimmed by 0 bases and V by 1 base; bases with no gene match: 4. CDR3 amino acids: CASSLDMGQVNTEAFF. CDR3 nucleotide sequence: TGTGCCAGCAGTTTAGATATGGGACAGGTGAACACTGAAGCTTTCTTT.